One and the same sample provided the 8 T cell receptor beta chains below, sequenced in a study of siplizumab effects on memory and regulatory T cells. Measured with immunoSEQ multiplex PCR; TCRdb has only the in-frame clones, and not every one. The table has roughly 50,000 clones, about 97% seen once; the top ten hold approximately 0.6%. Source material: naive CD4+ T cells sorted from blood. The receptors were sampled from a human donor in good health.

V usage is TRBV5-1 and J usage is TRBJ2-3; 8 bases are a match to TRBD2. With 3 bases clipped from V and 0 bases from J, the junction kept 18 bases outside the gene matches. The CDR3 sequence is 20 residues long. The germline gives CDR1 SGHRS, CDR2 YFSETQ. This CDR3 reads CASSSPIRSGRSYSTDTQYF. DNA for the CDR3: TGCGCCAGCAGCTCCCCCATAAGGAGCGGGAGAAGCTACAGCACAGATACGCAGTATTTT.

The J gene is TRBJ1-2, the V gene TRBV7-3, with TRBD1 identical over 10 bases. J was trimmed by 5 bases and V by 8 bases; bases with no gene match: 5. This CDR3 spans 13 amino acids. CDR1 and CDR2 (germline): SGHTA, FQGTGA. For the CDR3, the DNA is TGTGCCAGCTCCGGGACAGGGGATTATGGCTACACCTTC. Encoded protein: CASSGTGDYGYTF.

The rearrangement uses TRBV11-3 and TRBJ2-1; 15 positions agree with TRBD2. The CDR3 spans 15 residues. The trim removed 5 bases at V and 6 bases at J, leaving 2 bases unmatched. The germline V gene encodes CDR1 SGHNT and CDR2 YENEEA. The CDR3 here is CASSLGLAGGNEQFF. CDR3 nucleotide sequence: TGTGCCAGCAGCCTGGGACTAGCGGGAGGCAATGAGCAGTTCTTC.

The chain is built from TRBV6-5 and TRBJ2-5; D uncertain. V was clipped by 0 bases and J by 4 bases, with 12 bases between them. Germline loops: CDR1 MNHEY, CDR2 SVGAGI. The CDR3 is 15 amino acids. The CDR3 protein is CASSYSNVRRETQYF. The CDR3 DNA sequence: TGTGCCAGCAGTTACTCGAACGTGAGACGAGAGACCCAGTACTTC.

The chain has TRBV19 and TRBJ1-5; D unclear. Trimming took 7 bases from V and 0 from J, leaving 10 bases between them. Germline lookup yields CDR1 LNHDA and CDR2 SQIVND (reference sequence). This CDR3 has 14 residues. DNA of the CDR3: TGTGCCAGTACCGCAGTCCCTAGCAATCAGCCCCAGCATTTT. Its protein is CASTAVPSNQPQHF.

This sequence joins TRBV29-1 and TRBJ2-5; 11 bases are a match to TRBD1. Unmatched junction bases numbered 4, after V lost 6 bases and J lost 1 base. Germline CDR1 and CDR2: SQVTM and ANQGSEA. This CDR3 contains 14 residues. The CDR3 sequence: CSVKDRGRQETQYF. CDR3 nucleotide sequence: TGCAGCGTGAAGGACAGGGGGCGCCAAGAGACCCAGTACTTC. Looking up the rest from reference TRBV29-1 and TRBJ2-5 gives the full variable domain: SAVISQKPSRDICQRGTSLTIQCQVDSQVTMMFWYRQQPGQSLTLIATANQGSEATYESGFVIDKFPISRPNLTFSTLTVSNMSPEDSSIYLCSVKDRGRQETQYFGPGTRLLVL.

V is TRBV6-6 and J is TRBJ2-3, with TRBD2 identical over 11 bases. Germline CDR1 MNHNY, CDR2 SVGAGI (reference sequence). The CDR3 runs to 16 residues. V lost 5 bases, J lost 0 bases, and 4 bases stayed unmatched. CDR3 DNA sequence: TGTGCCAGCAGTCGTGGGACTAGCGGTAGCACAGATACGCAGTATTTT. Its translation: CASSRGTSGSTDTQYF.

The chain is built from TRBV6-6 and TRBJ2-5; D gene unclear. CDR3 size: 14 residues. The V end lost 0 bases, the J end lost 1 base, and 6 bases lay between the germline ends. The germline gives CDR1 MNHNY, CDR2 SVGAGI (reference sequence). CDR3 bases: TGTGCCAGCAGTTACTCGGGCAGCCAAGAGACCCAGTACTTC. This gives the protein CASSYSGSQETQYF.